Shown below are 30 T cell receptor beta chains from a single sample sequenced in a study of human T cells and chemical hapten exposure. As to time point: patch test 3, about 24 weeks after DPC sensitization. Treatment in this sample: therapeutic diphenylcyclopropenone sensitization with weekly scalp DPC. TCRdb passed the RACE reads through MiXCR, listing each CDR3 protein once. Found here are approximately 80,000 distinct CDR3 sequences, about a tenth of them singletons; the top ten hold about 3.5%. The sample consisted of whole blood, taken in connection with sensitization to the hapten diphenylcyclopropenone (DPC). Every receptor here comes from a woman between 45 and 60 years old with alopecia areata. Some clones in this sample may be carry-over from other donors' samples.

This clonotype was counted ten times or more. V gene TRBV11-2 combines with J gene TRBJ2-1; 10 bases agree with TRBD2. CDR3 length: 15 amino acids. Germline values: CDR1 SGHAT, CDR2 FQNNGV. V lost 5 bases and J lost 10; bases outside the gene matches: 11. The chain's CDR3 is CASSQGASGGFEQFF. The CDR3 DNA is TGTGCCAGCAGCCAGGGGGCTAGCGGGGGCTTCGAGCAGTTCTTC.

This clonotype showed up many times. The chain links TRBV7-6 to TRBJ2-3; 10 bases are a match to TRBD2. The V gene end was trimmed by 5 bases and the J gene end by 3 bases; junction bases not matched to a gene: 8. From germline, CDR1 is SGHVS and CDR2 FNYEAQ. The CDR3 is made up of 16 amino acids. The CDR3 sequence: CASSLSSGSGTDTQYF. The DNA of the CDR3 is TGTGCCAGCAGCCTATCTAGCGGGAGTGGGACAGATACGCAGTATTTT.

This clonotype was counted at least ten times. The V and J genes are TRBV20-1 and TRBJ2-7; 8 bases match TRBD1. Germline V gene data show CDR1 as DFQATT and CDR2 as SNEGSKA (reference sequence). This CDR3 spans 13 amino acids. V gave up 5 bases and J gave up 5 bases; unmatched junction bases: 8. The CDR3 coding sequence is TGCAGTGCTCCTTGGACAGGGCTCCACGAGCAGTACTTC. It is translated as CSAPWTGLHEQYF.

This clonotype was seen ten or more times. V and J are TRBV11-2 and TRBJ2-5; D possibly corresponds to TRBD1 (6 bases). V was trimmed by 5 bases and J by 4 bases, leaving 11 bases between them. This CDR3 has 13 amino acids. Germline values: CDR1 SGHAT, CDR2 FQNNGV. The CDR3 loop is CASSPDRRETQYF. CDR3 coding DNA: TGTGCCAGCAGCCCCGACAGGAGAGAGACCCAGTACTTC.

There are many counts of this clonotype. V gene TRBV6-8 combines with J gene TRBJ2-1; 7 positions agree with TRBD1. From germline, CDR1 is MNHGY and CDR2 SAAAGT. The CDR3 extends over 15 amino acids. V lost 4 bases to trimming and J lost 0 bases; unmatched junction nucleotides: 3. DNA for the CDR3: TGTGCCAGCAGTTCCCCAGGGGGCTCCTACAATGAGCAGTTCTTC. This sequence encodes CASSSPGGSYNEQFF.

This clonotype was seen many times. The rearrangement joins TRBV28 to TRBJ2-2; 9 bases align to TRBD1. Germline V CDR1 and CDR2: MDHEN, SYDVKM. This CDR3 has 14 amino acids. J gave up 5 bases and V 9 bases, and 7 bases lay outside the gene matches. CDR3 DNA sequence: TGTGCCAGTCATGGACAGGGGTCTACCGGGGAGCTGTTTTTT. Its protein product is CASHGQGSTGELFF.

This clonotype was counted a few times. V gene TRBV10-3 combines with J gene TRBJ2-3; 12 nucleotides align to TRBD2. V shed 4 bases and J 6 bases; nucleotides not matched to a gene: 5. The CDR3 has 15 residues. In germline, CDR1 is ENHRY, CDR2 SYGVKD. The CDR3 reads CAISGPSGRADTQYF. DNA for the CDR3: TGTGCCATCAGTGGCCCTAGCGGGAGGGCGGATACGCAGTATTTT.

On this clonotype itself: Given a much more abundant clone one base away, this may be a read error. CDR3 DNA sequence: TGCGCCAGCAGTCGGACTCGTCTTTGCGAGCAGTACTTC. Amino acids: CASSRTRLCEQYF. The V call is TRBV23-1, the J call TRBJ2-7; possible D gene TRBD2, 5 bases. TRBV23-1 is filed as an ORF, its function uncertain. Trimming stripped 4 bases from V and 6 bases from J, with 13 bases between. This CDR3 contains 13 residues.

This clonotype was seen repeatedly, ten times or more. This chain links TRBV9 with TRBJ2-5; 13 nucleotides match TRBD2. Trimming took 4 bases from V and 1 from J; bases not matched to a gene: 4. In germline, CDR1 is SGDLS, CDR2 YYNGEE. The length of the CDR3 is 16 residues. CDR3 nucleotide sequence: TGTGCCAGCAGCTTGCGACTAGCGGGGGGCCAAGAGACCCAGTACTTC. Amino acids: CASSLRLAGGQETQYF. Complete variable domain (other parts from reference TRBV9 and TRBJ2-5): DSGVTQTPKHLITATGQRVTLRCSPRSGDLSVYWYQQSLDQGLQFLIQYYNGEERAKGNILERFSAQQFPDLHSELNLSSLELGDSALYFCASSLRLAGGQETQYFGPGTRLLVL.

This clonotype was recorded many times. The V call is TRBV5-5, the J call TRBJ2-1, with 7 bases matching TRBD2. The length of the CDR3 is 15 residues. Losses at the gene ends were 4 bases for V and 7 bases for J; bases not matched to a gene: 11. CDR1 and CDR2 from the germline V gene are SGHKS and YYEKEE (reference sequence). CDR3 sequence reads: CASSLTGLGGNEQFF. CDR3 DNA: TGTGCCAGCAGCCTCACCGGACTAGGAGGAAATGAGCAGTTCTTC.

In this sample, this clonotype turned up many times. The chain carries TRBV29-1 and TRBJ2-2; D might be TRBD2 (5 bases). CDR1 and CDR2 from the germline V gene are SQVTM and ANQGSEA. The CDR3 extends over 14 amino acids. V lost 5 bases and J 1 base, leaving 11 bases between the germline ends. The CDR3 sequence is CSVKRPQNTGELFF. The CDR3 DNA is TGCAGCGTTAAGCGGCCTCAGAACACCGGGGAGCTGTTTTTT.

This clonotype was found many times. The rearrangement joins TRBV7-2 to TRBJ2-2; 11 bases match TRBD2. J gave up 5 bases and V 4 bases, and 15 bases lay outside the gene matches. Germline loops: CDR1 SGHTA, CDR2 FQGNSA. CDR3 length equals 19 residues. The CDR3 is CASSSSRLAGNPGTGELFF. As DNA, the CDR3 is TGTGCCAGCAGCTCCTCCCGACTAGCGGGGAACCCTGGGACCGGGGAGCTGTTTTTT.

V usage is TRBV7-2 and J usage is TRBJ1-3; unclear D gene. This CDR3 is built from 14 residues. Trimming took 1 base from V and 2 from J, leaving 6 bases between them. Germline V gene lookup returns CDR1 SGHTA and CDR2 FQGNSA. CDR3 in amino acids: CASSLGLAGNTIYF. The CDR3 DNA reads as TGTGCCAGCAGCTTAGGACTTGCTGGAAACACCATATATTTT.

In its sample, this clonotype was seen a few times. The V call is TRBV7-3, the J call TRBJ1-6, with a tentative D call TRBD1 (5 bases). CDR1 SGHTA and CDR2 FQGTGA come from the germline V gene. The CDR3 sequence is 14 residues long. V dropped 5 bases and J dropped 6 bases, with 11 bases sitting between them. CDR3 in amino acids: CASSLKGRNSPLHF. In DNA form, the CDR3 reads TGTGCCAGCAGCCTAAAGGGACGTAATTCACCCCTCCACTTT.

This sequence joins TRBV30 and TRBJ1-2; D is possibly TRBD1 (5 bases). Trimming pared 3 bases from V and 4 bases from J, leaving 12 bases between. This CDR3 spans 13 amino acids. Germline CDR1 is GTSNPN and CDR2 is SVGIG (reference sequence). The CDR3 sequence is CAWSPDSSYGYTF. Written as DNA, the CDR3 is TGTGCCTGGAGCCCAGACAGCTCCTATGGCTACACCTTC.

This clonotype came up many times. The V gene is TRBV20-1, the J gene TRBJ2-4, with 10 positions matching TRBD1. The CDR3 is 15 amino acids. Germline V gene lookup returns CDR1 DFQATT and CDR2 SNEGSKA (reference sequence). The junction had 10 bases not matched to a gene; V was cut back by 2 bases and J by 9 bases. The CDR3: CSARTGQGLRGIQYF. The CDR3 coding sequence is TGCAGTGCTAGAACGGGACAGGGGTTGCGCGGCATTCAGTACTTC.

The chain combines TRBV29-1 with TRBJ2-1, with 14 bases that match TRBD2. Germline V gene lookup returns CDR1 SQVTM and CDR2 ANQGSEA. CDR3 length: 14 amino acids. Germline trimming cut 6 bases from V and 7 bases from J; bases unmatched to any gene: 5. The CDR3 bases are TGCAGCGTAACCGGGACTAGCGGGAGTAATGAGCAGTTCTTC. Its protein is CSVTGTSGSNEQFF.

Regarding this clonotype: A much bigger clone sits one base away, suggesting this may be a read error. This chain joins TRBV20-1 and TRBJ2-2; TRBD2 is a possible D gene (6 bases). Per the germline V gene, CDR1 is DFQATT and CDR2 is SNEGSKA (reference sequence). Deletions cut 6 bases from V and 2 bases from J, with 16 bases between. This CDR3 region has 15 residues. CDR3 sequence: CSAPGTGANTGELFF. The CDR3 region has the DNA TGCAGTGCGCCCGGGACTGGCGCTAACACCGGGGAGCTGTTTTTT.

This clonotype was recorded many times. V is TRBV12-3 or TRBV12-4 and J is TRBJ2-3; D is unclear. Trimming took 7 bases from V and 2 from J, leaving 13 bases between them. CDR3 length: 14 amino acids. CDR3 in amino acids: CASTIRAHTDTQYF. The CDR3 bases are TGTGCCAGCACCATCCGGGCCCACACAGATACGCAGTATTTT.

There are many counts of this clonotype. The chain recombines TRBV6-6 with TRBJ2-5, with D perhaps TRBD1 (6 bases). The germline V gene encodes CDR1 MNHNY and CDR2 SVGAGI (reference sequence). Trimming shortened V by 5 bases and J by 1 base, and 11 bases separated the two germline ends. This CDR3 has 14 residues. CDR3 coding DNA: TGTGCCAGCAGTGACGACAGGATCCAAGAGACCCAGTACTTC. It yields the protein CASSDDRIQETQYF.

The gene calls are TRBV30 and TRBJ2-3; 7 bases are shared with TRBD1. The J segment lost 4 bases and the V segment lost 7 bases, leaving 5 bases of the junction unmatched. There are 12 residues in the CDR3. Looked up from germline, CDR1 is GTSNPN and CDR2 is SVGIG (reference sequence). CDR3 sequence reads: CAFRDRADTQYF. The CDR3 DNA follows: TGTGCCTTCCGGGACAGAGCAGATACGCAGTATTTT.

Points on this clonotype: This could be a read error, since a much larger clone is one nucleotide away. This rearrangement joins TRBV4-1 to TRBJ2-5; TRBD1 might be the D (6 bases). The CDR3 has 17 amino acids. Trimming pared 2 bases from V and 1 base from J, leaving 17 bases between. Germline V gene lookup returns CDR1 MGHRA and CDR2 YSYEKL. Here the CDR3 reads CASSQSGTGMCQETQYF. The DNA for the CDR3 is TGCGCCAGCAGCCAATCTGGAACAGGGATGTGCCAAGAGACCCAGTACTTC.

Only a few counts were recorded for this clonotype. The chain recombines TRBV27 with TRBJ2-3, with D possibly matching TRBD2 (6 bases). CDR3 length: 15 residues. V lost 7 bases to trimming and J lost 4 bases, with 18 bases between them. Germline CDR1 is MNHEY and CDR2 is SMNVEV (reference sequence). Written as DNA, the CDR3 is TGTGCCAGCAAGGTTGGAGGGGACGGACCAGATACGCAGTATTTT. Translation: CASKVGGDGPDTQYF.

The J gene is TRBJ1-5, the V gene TRBV11-2; no firm D call. The germline gives CDR1 SGHAT, CDR2 FQNNGV. The CDR3 covers 14 residues. Between the trimmed V and J ends, which lost 3 bases and 1 base, there was a span of 7 bases. CDR3 residues: CASSFRGSNQPQHF. CDR3 nucleotide sequence: TGTGCCAGCAGCTTTCGAGGAAGCAATCAGCCCCAGCATTTT.

This clonotype was counted at least ten times. The rearrangement links TRBV20-1 to TRBJ1-6, with TRBD1 matching over 7 bases. This CDR3 has 15 amino acids. J gave up 0 bases and V 3 bases, and 2 bases lay outside the gene matches. Per germline, CDR1 DFQATT and CDR2 SNEGSKA (reference sequence). The CDR3 DNA is TGCAGTGCTAGGGGACAGAGCTCCTATAATTCACCCCTCCACTTT. Protein: CSARGQSSYNSPLHF.

This clonotype was recorded many times. CDR3 loop: CASSQDEGAYGYTF. As DNA, the CDR3 is TGTGCCAGCAGCCAAGATGAGGGGGCCTATGGCTACACCTTC. This sequence joins TRBV3-1 and TRBJ1-2, with 7 bases matching TRBD1. Germline values: CDR1 LGHDT, CDR2 YNNKEL (reference sequence). J lost 4 bases, V lost 0 bases, and 2 bases had no gene match. The CDR3 loop spans 14 amino acids.

This clonotype has at least ten counts. The chain recombines TRBV3-1 with TRBJ2-7; 7 bases fit TRBD2. V was clipped by 3 bases and J by 5 bases; unmatched bases: 4. The CDR3 covers 13 residues. CDR1 and CDR2 (germline): LGHDT, YNNKEL (reference sequence). The CDR3 sequence is CASSHRTRNEQYF. In DNA, the CDR3 is TGTGCCAGCAGCCACCGGACTAGGAACGAGCAGTACTTC.

This clonotype was found many times. This rearrangement joins TRBV11-3 to TRBJ1-3, with 7 bases aligning to TRBD1. Germline V gene data show CDR1 as SGHNT and CDR2 as YENEEA. The ends lost 0 bases at V and 0 bases at J; junction bases unmatched: 2. The CDR3 loop spans 16 amino acids. CDR3 bases: TGTGCCAGCAGCTTAGAAGGGGGCCTCTCTGGAAACACCATATATTTT. Its translation is CASSLEGGLSGNTIYF.

In this sample, this clonotype turned up a few times. CDR3 loop: CASTTSGPRHEQYF. CDR3 DNA: TGTGCCAGCACGACTAGCGGGCCGCGACACGAGCAGTACTTC. The V and J genes are TRBV6-6 and TRBJ2-7; 10 bases fit TRBD2. Germline CDR1 reads MNHNY; CDR2 reads SVGAGI (reference sequence). This CDR3 contains 14 residues. J lost 5 bases, V lost 7 bases, and 8 bases had no gene match.

The genes are TRBV5-4 and TRBJ2-2; a weak D match, TRBD2 (5 bases). This CDR3 has 15 amino acids. The germline CDR1 and CDR2 sequences are SGHNT and YYREEE (reference sequence). V was shortened by 4 bases and J by 0 bases, with 10 bases between the two germline ends. This CDR3 reads CASSKDSANTGELFF. The CDR3, as DNA: TGTGCCAGCAGCAAGGACTCCGCGAACACCGGGGAGCTGTTTTTT. Combining the CDR3 with reference TRBV5-4 and TRBJ2-2 gives the whole variable domain ETGVTQSPTHLIKTRGQQVTLRCSSQSGHNTVSWYQQALGQGPQFIFQYYREEENGRGNFPPRFSGLQFPNYSSELNVNALELDDSALYLCASSKDSANTGELFFGEGSRLTVL.